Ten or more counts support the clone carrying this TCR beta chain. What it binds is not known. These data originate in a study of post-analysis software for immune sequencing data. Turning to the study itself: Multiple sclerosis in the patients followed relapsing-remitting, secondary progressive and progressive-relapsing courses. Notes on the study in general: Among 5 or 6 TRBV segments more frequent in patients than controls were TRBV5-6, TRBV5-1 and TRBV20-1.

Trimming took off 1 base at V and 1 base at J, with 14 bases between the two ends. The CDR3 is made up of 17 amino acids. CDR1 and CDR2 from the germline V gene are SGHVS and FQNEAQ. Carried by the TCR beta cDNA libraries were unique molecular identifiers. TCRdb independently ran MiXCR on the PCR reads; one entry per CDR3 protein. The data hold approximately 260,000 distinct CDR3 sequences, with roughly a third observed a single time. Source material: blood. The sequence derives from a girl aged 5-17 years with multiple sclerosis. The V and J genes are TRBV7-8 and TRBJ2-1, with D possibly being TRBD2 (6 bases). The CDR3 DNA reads TGTGCCAGCAGCTTAGGTCGCAAGCGGGTGTCCTACAATGAGCAGTTCTTC. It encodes CASSLGRKRVSYNEQFF.